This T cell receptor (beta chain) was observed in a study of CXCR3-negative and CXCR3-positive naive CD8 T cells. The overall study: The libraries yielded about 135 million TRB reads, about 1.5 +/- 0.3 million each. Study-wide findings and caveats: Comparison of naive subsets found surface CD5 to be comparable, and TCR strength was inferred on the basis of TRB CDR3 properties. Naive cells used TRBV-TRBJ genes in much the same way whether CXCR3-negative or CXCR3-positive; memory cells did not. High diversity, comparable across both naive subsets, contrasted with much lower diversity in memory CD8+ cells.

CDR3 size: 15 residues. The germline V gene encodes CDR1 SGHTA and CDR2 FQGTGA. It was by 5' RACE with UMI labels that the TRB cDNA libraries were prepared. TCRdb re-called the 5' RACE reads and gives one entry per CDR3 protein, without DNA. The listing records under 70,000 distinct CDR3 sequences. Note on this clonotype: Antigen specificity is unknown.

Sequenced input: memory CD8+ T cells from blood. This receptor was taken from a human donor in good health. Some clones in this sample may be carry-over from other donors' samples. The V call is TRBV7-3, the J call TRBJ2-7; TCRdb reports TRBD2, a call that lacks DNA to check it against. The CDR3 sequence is CASSSTSGAGSEQYF.